This paragraph covers one T cell receptor beta chain sequence. The length of the CDR3 is 16 residues. The J segment lost 1 base and the V segment lost 0 bases, leaving 2 bases of the junction unmatched. From germline, CDR1 is SGHRS and CDR2 YFSETQ. These data originate in a study of blood T cell repertoires in COVID-19. As for the study in general: Samples of COVID-19 (acute and convalescent) were obtained from the United States, Italy and Spain. Sample material is recorded as cDNA or gDNA derived from T cells, B-cell-depleted T cells, or PBMCs.

Authors' methods: How many nucleated cells were present was estimated from reference gene primer amplification. The assay was immunoSEQ multiplex PCR, and TCRdb's table has in-frame clones only and misses some. That table gives V, J and clone size, and the DNA gave D and trimming. The data show 180,000 or so clones, with roughly 80% seen just once and 13% held by the top ten. The sample taken for sequencing was peripheral blood. The chain employs TRBV5-1 and TRBJ2-1, with 9 bases lining up with TRBD1. This clonotype originated in a man aged 45-60 years who had recovered from COVID-19. CDR3 nucleotides: TGCGCCAGCAGCTTGGAAGGGACAGGGTCCTACAATGAGCAGTTCTTC. It codes for CASSLEGTGSYNEQFF.